The sequence of this T cell receptor (beta chain) was determined in a study of cytomegalovirus exposure and HLA in healthy donors. Regarding the study as a whole: Researchers reported that a few CMV-associated chains were confirmed in vitro as CMV antigen-specific.

This clone was observed a handful of times. Its antigen remains unknown. Trimming at V came to 3 bases and at J to 8 bases, leaving 11 bases not matched to a gene. This CDR3 has 16 amino acids. Germline assignment: CDR1 KGHSH and CDR2 LQKENI. Primers included in the PCR were 60 Vbeta and 13 Jbeta primers. In the original analysis: A follow-up analysis tallied approximately 85 million unique TCR beta chains, some 9.9 million shared. Clones were read by immunoSEQ multiplex PCR, and TCRdb kept only the in-frame ones, dropping some. V, J and clone size derive from that table, while D and trimming were established from the DNA sequence. Of 73,000 or so clones listed, about 80% are singletons.

Sequences were obtained from PBMCs. The sequence was collected from a man aged 45-65 years in good health and CMV-seronegative. The chain carries TRBV18 and TRBJ1-2, with 11 bases identical to TRBD1. The CDR3 DNA reads as TGTGCCAGCTCACCTTATGCAGGACAGGGGGCGGAGGGCTACACCTTC. This translates into CASSPYAGQGAEGYTF.